Each of the 20 T cell receptor beta chains below was sequenced from the same sample in a study of shared clonotypes between healthy human individuals (dated by TCRdb to between 2020 and 2021). CD8 naive samples were CD45RO-negative cells positively selected for CCR7, giving a CD45RA+CCR7+ population that excluded TemRA cells. The library was built by means of the immunoSEQ multiplex PCR assay. As stored in TCRdb, this immuneACCESS dataset retains in-frame rearrangements with V and J assigned. A fraction of the clones does not appear; measured against another copy, unresolved V genes explain less than half of the discrepancy, and the remainder lacks a known reason. The sample table shows about 600,000 clones, and more than 95% are seen once. The ten most abundant clones make up 0.3% to 0.35% of the sample. The material sequenced was naive CD8+ T cells sorted from blood. What this sample's cell subset or site label stands for: CD45RA+CCR7+. The receptors originated from a man aged 25-45 years in good health.

The chain uses TRBV5-1 and TRBJ2-1, with 9 bases fitting TRBD2. V lost 0 bases and J lost 1; bases outside the gene matches: 2. The CDR3 totals 16 residues. Germline V gene data show CDR1 as SGHRS and CDR2 as YFSETQ. CDR3 residues: CASSLGSGRSYNEQFF. The CDR3 DNA follows: TGCGCCAGCAGCTTGGGCAGCGGGAGGTCCTACAATGAGCAGTTCTTC.

This clone has a single count. This chain links TRBV7-8 with TRBJ2-7; D assignment may be TRBD1 or TRBD2 (6 bases each). V lost 5 bases and J 2 bases, leaving 22 bases between the germline ends. This CDR3 has 17 residues. CDR1 is SGHVS and CDR2 is FQNEAQ in the germline V gene. CDR3 in amino acids: CASSTDPRGVVPYEQYF. DNA of the CDR3: TGTGCCAGCAGCACCGACCCAAGGGGGGTCGTGCCCTACGAGCAGTACTTC.

The rearrangement links TRBV4-1 to TRBJ2-3; 12 bases line up with TRBD2. CDR3 length: 17 amino acids. Germline V gives CDR1 MGHRA, CDR2 YSYEKL. The V and J ends lost 1 base and 4 bases, in that order; junction bases with no gene match: 6. Written as DNA, the CDR3 is TGCGCCAGCAGCCAAGGAGGTACTAGCGGGAGGTCAGATACGCAGTATTTT. It is translated as CASSQGGTSGRSDTQYF.

This clone was picked up one time. V usage is TRBV7-2 and J usage is TRBJ2-6; D is perhaps TRBD1 (6 bases). The length of the CDR3 is 15 residues. CDR1 SGHTA and CDR2 FQGNSA come from the germline V gene. V was clipped by 5 bases and J by 4 bases, with 12 bases between them. In nucleotides, the CDR3 is TGTGCCAGCAGCATTACAGGGCTCGGGGCCAACGTCCTGACTTTC. Its protein product is CASSITGLGANVLTF.

This rearrangement joins TRBV7-6 to TRBJ2-7; 9 bases match TRBD1. Germline CDR1 and CDR2: SGHVS and FNYEAQ. The CDR3 is 15 residues long. V shed 3 bases, J shed 0 bases, and the junction held 3 bases outside the gene matches. CDR3 nucleotide sequence: TGTGCCAGCAGCTTCACAGGGGGCTTCTCCTACGAGCAGTACTTC. As protein: CASSFTGGFSYEQYF. The complete variable domain, with remaining parts taken from reference TRBV7-6 and TRBJ2-7, reads GAGVSQSPRYKVTKRGQDVALRCDPISGHVSLYWYRQALGQGPEFLTYFNYEAQQDKSGLPNDRFSAERPEGSISTLTIQRTEQRDSAMYRCASSFTGGFSYEQYFGPGTRLTVT.

The CDR3 DNA sequence: TGTGCCAGCAGCCCGAAGACTAGCGGGGGCAACAATGAGCAGTTCTTC. As protein: CASSPKTSGGNNEQFF. V gene TRBV7-6 combines with J gene TRBJ2-1; 12 bases are a match to TRBD2. Trimming cost V 5 bases and J 5 bases; bases outside gene matches: 7. CDR1 and CDR2 (germline): SGHVS, FNYEAQ. This CDR3 comprises 16 residues.

In its sample, this clone was seen once. This chain joins TRBV7-8 and TRBJ2-1; 14 bases align to TRBD2. Germline-derived CDR1 and CDR2 are SGHVS and FQNEAQ. CDR3 length: 18 amino acids. The V segment lost 0 bases and the J segment 1 base; nucleotides outside the gene matches: 2. The DNA for the CDR3 is TGTGCCAGCAGCTTAGCGGGACTAGCGGGAGCTTCCTACAATGAGCAGTTCTTC. It yields the protein CASSLAGLAGASYNEQFF.

A note on this clone: The same CDR3 can be traced to other DNA sequences in this sample. The chain recombines TRBV5-4 with TRBJ2-3; 13 bases line up with TRBD2. Germline V CDR1 and CDR2: SGHNT, YYREEE (reference sequence). There are 15 residues in the CDR3. Unmatched junction bases numbered 3, after V lost 5 bases and J lost 3 bases. The CDR3 loop is CASSPGLAGTDTQYF. The CDR3 nucleotides are TGTGCCAGCAGTCCGGGACTAGCGGGAACAGATACGCAGTATTTT.

V is TRBV6-1 and J is TRBJ2-7; D may be TRBD2 (6 bases). This CDR3 is 14 amino acids long. Germline CDR1 is MNHNS and CDR2 is SASEGT. The ends were cut back, 3 bases at V and 11 bases at J, with 20 bases in the middle. The CDR3 sequence: CASSDRAGSTSEYF. The CDR3 DNA sequence: TGTGCCAGCAGTGACCGTGCGGGGTCGACTTCTGAGTACTTC.

The CDR3 DNA sequence: TGTGCCAGCAGCTTAAGTTTCCAGTCCGGGGACTACGAGCAGTACTTC. This encodes CASSLSFQSGDYEQYF. The chain has TRBV11-2 and TRBJ2-7; weak D call: TRBD2 (5 bases). The CDR3 extends over 16 amino acids. The V end was cut by 2 bases, the J end by 3 bases, with 17 bases between. Germline values: CDR1 SGHAT, CDR2 FQNNGV. Looking up the rest from reference TRBV11-2 and TRBJ2-7 gives the full variable domain: EAGVAQSPRYKIIEKRQSVAFWCNPISGHATLYWYQQILGQGPKLLIQFQNNGVVDDSQLPKDRFSAERLKGVDSTLKIQPAKLEDSAVYLCASSLSFQSGDYEQYFGPGTRLTVT.

V is TRBV7-3 and J is TRBJ2-3, with 10 bases matching TRBD2. Germline V CDR1 and CDR2: SGHTA, FQGTGA. Trimming took 4 bases from V and 0 from J; bases not matched to a gene: 1. This CDR3 spans 15 amino acids. The CDR3 here is CASSYSGGSTDTQYF. CDR3 sequence (DNA): TGTGCCAGCAGCTATAGCGGGGGGAGCACAGATACGCAGTATTTT.

This clone was counted a single time. This chain connects TRBV5-6 to TRBJ2-1; D is unresolved. Trimming shortened V by 4 bases and J by 4 bases, and 6 bases separated the two germline ends. This CDR3 is 12 amino acids long. The germline V gene has CDR1 SGHDT and CDR2 YYEEEE. This chain's CDR3 is CASSVVYNEQFF. Here the CDR3 DNA reads TGTGCCAGCAGCGTGGTTTACAATGAGCAGTTCTTC.

This clone showed up just once. The chain couples TRBV11-2 to TRBJ2-3; 7 nucleotides align to TRBD2. This CDR3 contains 15 residues. Trimming removed 0 bases from V and 2 bases from J; junction bases left unmatched: 2. Germline CDR1 SGHAT, CDR2 FQNNGV. The CDR3 DNA sequence: TGTGCCAGCAGCTTAGAGGCGGGAGTCACAGATACGCAGTATTTT. Translated, it gives CASSLEAGVTDTQYF. Looking up the rest from reference TRBV11-2 and TRBJ2-3 gives the full variable domain: EAGVAQSPRYKIIEKRQSVAFWCNPISGHATLYWYQQILGQGPKLLIQFQNNGVVDDSQLPKDRFSAERLKGVDSTLKIQPAKLEDSAVYLCASSLEAGVTDTQYFGPGTRLTVL.

This sequence joins TRBV2 and TRBJ2-1; the match to TRBD2 covers 10 bases. Per the germline V gene, CDR1 is SNHLY and CDR2 is FYNNEI. This CDR3 contains 15 residues. The J segment lost 3 bases and the V segment lost 3 bases, leaving 2 bases of the junction unmatched. CDR3 sequence reads: CASSETSGLYNEQFF. CDR3 DNA: TGTGCCAGCAGTGAGACTAGCGGGCTCTACAATGAGCAGTTCTTC.

About this clone: Within the sample, other DNA sequences also encode this same CDR3. The V call is TRBV27, the J call TRBJ2-7; 11 bases align to TRBD2. This CDR3 has 15 residues. The germline V gene encodes CDR1 MNHEY and CDR2 SMNVEV (reference sequence). V gave up 6 bases and J gave up 1 base; unmatched junction bases: 5. CDR3 nucleotides: TGTGCCAGCAGGATTACTAGCGGGGGTTCCTACGAGCAGTACTTC. Translating it yields CASRITSGGSYEQYF.

This chain links TRBV9 with TRBJ2-7, with TRBD1 identical over 7 bases. J gave up 3 bases and V 4 bases, and 7 bases lay outside the gene matches. The length of the CDR3 is 14 residues. CDR1 and CDR2 from the germline V gene are SGDLS and YYNGEE. CDR3 nucleotides: TGTGCCAGCAGCCCCCGGGACAGCCTCTACGAGCAGTACTTC. Translation gives CASSPRDSLYEQYF.

The chain combines TRBV11-2 with TRBJ1-2; possible D gene TRBD1, 5 bases. Between the trimmed V and J ends, which lost 5 bases and 2 bases, there was a span of 12 bases. Per the germline V gene, CDR1 is SGHAT and CDR2 is FQNNGV. The CDR3 has 14 amino acids. This CDR3 reads CASSPQAGNYGYTF. Written as DNA, the CDR3 is TGTGCCAGCAGCCCACAGGCGGGGAACTATGGCTACACCTTC.

The V and J genes are TRBV4-3 and TRBJ1-4; D might be TRBD1 (6 bases). Germline V gives CDR1 LGHNA, CDR2 YSLEER. The CDR3 loop spans 14 amino acids. The V and J ends lost 0 bases and 8 bases respectively, with 10 bases between them. This CDR3 is CASSQDRGGEKLFF. The CDR3 coding sequence is TGCGCCAGCAGCCAAGACAGGGGAGGGGAAAAACTGTTTTTT.

In this sample, this clone turned up once. The chain combines TRBV4-2 with TRBJ2-7; D is ambiguous. The CDR3 runs 14 residues. V was trimmed by 3 bases and J by 2 bases, leaving 11 bases between them. Germline V gene data show CDR1 as LGHNA and CDR2 as YNFKEQ. The DNA of the CDR3 is TGTGCCAGCAGCCAGCAACAGATGACCTACGAGCAGTACTTC. Protein sequence: CASSQQQMTYEQYF.

On this clone: One junction end disagrees with the germline gene, perhaps due to a read error. The J gene is TRBJ1-5, the V gene TRBV30, with TRBD1 matching 7 bases. The CDR3 has 16 residues. The germline V gene has CDR1 GTSNPN and CDR2 SVGIG (reference sequence). The CDR3 sequence: CAWSVRGQGHNRPQHF. As DNA, the CDR3 is TGTGCCTGGAGTGTAAGGGGGCAGGGACACAATCGGCCCCAGCATTTT.